These 27 T cell receptor beta chains originate from one sample sequenced in a study of T cells after yellow fever vaccination. TCRdb reprocessed the 5' RACE reads with MiXCR, giving one entry per CDR3 protein. In the table there are about 340,000 distinct CDR3 sequences, approximately 12% of which are singletons. Sequenced here: CD4+ T cells sorted from PBMCs, sampled 15 days after the yellow fever booster vaccination. The receptor set was obtained from a man younger than 30 who received the YFV17D yellow fever vaccine.

The rearrangement joins TRBV7-8 to TRBJ1-6; TRBD1 matches at 7 bases. The V gene end was trimmed by 3 bases and the J gene end by 9 bases; junction bases not matched to a gene: 8. Germline V CDR1 and CDR2: SGHVS, FQNEAQ. The CDR3 runs 15 residues. The CDR3 nucleotides are TGTGCCAGCAGCTTCGCTACAGGGGCCATTTCACCCCTCCACTTT. Encoded protein: CASSFATGAISPLHF.

The chain carries TRBV7-2 and TRBJ1-5; a possible D gene is TRBD1 (6 bases). From germline, CDR1 is SGHTA and CDR2 FQGNSA. This CDR3 has 17 residues. V was clipped by 4 bases and J by 2 bases, with 18 bases between them. The CDR3 DNA reads as TGTGCCAGCAGCTCCCCAAGGGGGGGGATCGGCAATCAGCCCCAGCATTTT. Protein sequence: CASSSPRGGIGNQPQHF. Looking up the rest from reference TRBV7-2 and TRBJ1-5 gives the full variable domain: GAGVSQSPSNKVTEKGKDVELRCDPISGHTALYWYRQSLGQGLEFLIYFQGNSAPDKSGLPSDRFSAERTGGSVSTLTIQRTQQEDSAVYLCASSSPRGGIGNQPQHFGDGTRLSIL.

This clonotype was observed a handful of times. The chain is built from TRBV7-2 and TRBJ1-1; no firm D call. This CDR3 spans 11 amino acids. Trimming removed 2 bases from V and 6 bases from J, with 4 bases in between. CDR1 and CDR2 from the germline V gene are SGHTA and FQGNSA. CDR3 nucleotide sequence: TGTGCCAGCAGCTTACTGGCTGAAGCTTTCTTT. Protein sequence: CASSLLAEAFF.

This chain links TRBV7-3 with TRBJ2-5; TRBD2 is a possible D gene (6 bases). This CDR3 region has 15 residues. The V gene lost 1 base and the J gene lost 5 bases, with 14 bases spanning the gap. Germline CDR1 reads SGHTA; CDR2 reads FQGTGA. The CDR3 protein is CASSLNQGGFETQYF. In DNA, the CDR3 is TGTGCCAGCAGCTTAAATCAGGGAGGCTTCGAGACCCAGTACTTC.

This clonotype came up a few times. CDR3 residues: CASSQGTGTYGYTF. CDR3 coding DNA: TGTGCCAGCAGCCAAGGCACAGGCACGTATGGCTACACCTTC. This chain connects TRBV4-2 to TRBJ1-2; D might be TRBD1 (5 bases). The ends were cut back, 1 base at V and 5 bases at J, with 11 bases in the middle. CDR3 length: 14 amino acids. CDR1 and CDR2 from the germline V gene are LGHNA and YNFKEQ.

At least ten counts were recorded for this clonotype. The chain employs TRBV9 and TRBJ2-6, with D perhaps TRBD2 (6 bases). V was cut by 5 bases and J by 0 bases, with 24 bases left in between. Per germline, CDR1 SGDLS and CDR2 YYNGEE. CDR3 length equals 20 residues. CDR3 loop: CASSRTITGTLHSGANVLTF. The CDR3 DNA follows: TGTGCCAGCAGTCGAACCATTACCGGGACTCTCCACTCTGGGGCCAACGTCCTGACTTTC.

This clonotype was recorded a few times. The chain recombines TRBV27 with TRBJ2-3; TRBD2 aligns across 11 bases. This CDR3 has 16 amino acids. J was trimmed by 6 bases and V by 5 bases; bases with no gene match: 10. The germline CDR1 and CDR2 sequences are MNHEY and SMNVEV (reference sequence). The CDR3 region is CASSGLAGGSADTQYF. Here the CDR3 DNA reads TGTGCCAGCAGTGGTCTAGCGGGGGGTTCTGCGGATACGCAGTATTTT.

The genes are TRBV15 and TRBJ2-4; maybe TRBD1 (6 bases). Germline CDR1 is LNHNV and CDR2 is YYDKDF (reference sequence). The CDR3 has 13 residues. Deletions cut 9 bases from V and 0 bases from J, with 9 bases between. The CDR3 DNA reads as TGTGCCACAACAGGGTTAGCCAAAAACATTCAGTACTTC. This sequence encodes CATTGLAKNIQYF.

The chain uses TRBV5-1 and TRBJ2-1; TRBD2 might be the D (6 bases). Germline V gene data show CDR1 as SGHRS and CDR2 as YFSETQ. V lost 7 bases and J 10 bases, leaving 18 bases between the germline ends. The CDR3 has 13 residues. CDR3 loop: CASAREPGREQFF. Here the CDR3 DNA reads TGCGCCAGCGCCCGGGAGCCGGGGAGGGAGCAGTTCTTC.

This clonotype was observed a handful of times. This rearrangement joins TRBV5-1 to TRBJ1-2; D is ambiguous. The germline CDR1 and CDR2 sequences are SGHRS and YFSETQ. The germline V and J ends were trimmed by 4 bases and 5 bases, with 21 bases remaining between them. The CDR3 is 16 amino acids. CDR3 in DNA: TGCGCCAGCAGCCTCGGACTCGGACGCCAGAAATATGGCTACACCTTC. Its protein is CASSLGLGRQKYGYTF.

This clonotype was detected a few times. CDR3 sequence: CSAQPTGVANYGYTF. In DNA form, the CDR3 reads TGCAGTGCTCAACCAACCGGGGTCGCGAACTATGGCTACACCTTC. The chain is built from TRBV20-1 and TRBJ1-2, with D unclear. Germline CDR1 reads DFQATT; CDR2 reads SNEGSKA (reference sequence). This CDR3 contains 15 residues. Trimming pared 5 bases from V and 2 bases from J, leaving 18 bases between.

This clonotype was counted between two and nine times. The chain couples TRBV7-9 to TRBJ2-3; perhaps TRBD2 as D (6 bases). V lost 5 bases and J lost 0, with 9 bases in between. Germline V gene data show CDR1 as SEHNR and CDR2 as FQNEAQ (reference sequence). The CDR3 runs to 14 residues. The CDR3 sequence is CASSRDLSTDTQYF. The CDR3 coding sequence is TGTGCCAGCAGCCGGGACTTGAGCACAGATACGCAGTATTTT.

This clonotype has more than one count but fewer than ten. The chain employs TRBV3-1 and TRBJ1-6, with no clear D. The V end was cut by 3 bases, the J end by 9 bases, with 12 bases between. This CDR3 has 14 residues. From germline, CDR1 is LGHDT and CDR2 YNNKEL (reference sequence). Here the CDR3 reads CASSQLSFSSPLHF. The CDR3 region has the DNA TGTGCCAGCAGCCAGCTGAGCTTTTCTTCACCCCTCCACTTT.

This clonotype was counted a few times. J is TRBJ2-5 and V is TRBV7-9; D unresolved. The CDR3 contains 12 residues. Germline V lookup: CDR1 SEHNR, CDR2 FQNEAQ (reference sequence). V lost 4 bases and J 13 bases, leaving 16 bases between the germline ends. In DNA form, the CDR3 reads TGTGCCAGCAGCTCAGCTATTGGACCTTCGTACTTC. Protein sequence: CASSSAIGPSYF.

J is TRBJ1-2 and V is TRBV7-9; D gene ambiguous. The CDR3 has 14 amino acids. V was trimmed by 0 bases and J by 0 bases, leaving 5 bases between them. The germline V gene has CDR1 SEHNR and CDR2 FQNEAQ (reference sequence). CDR3 nucleotide sequence: TGTGCCAGCAGCTTAGCGGTAGCTAACTATGGCTACACCTTC. This gives the protein CASSLAVANYGYTF.

In this sample, this clonotype turned up a few times. CDR3 nucleotide sequence: TGTGCCAGCAGCGTCCACAGGGGCACAGATACGCAGTATTTT. Its translation is CASSVHRGTDTQYF. The V call is TRBV9, the J call TRBJ2-3; maybe TRBD1 (6 bases). The CDR3 spans 14 residues. V shed 2 bases and J shed 1 base, with 8 bases lying between them. From germline, CDR1 is SGDLS and CDR2 YYNGEE.

The rearrangement links TRBV11-2 to TRBJ2-7; TRBD2 is a possible D gene (6 bases). This CDR3 spans 13 amino acids. Germline lookup yields CDR1 SGHAT and CDR2 FQNNGV. Trimming stripped 6 bases from V and 13 bases from J, with 22 bases between. CDR3: CASRPLVGGRNYV. The CDR3 coding sequence is TGTGCCAGCAGGCCCCTAGTGGGGGGTAGAAATTACGTC.

This clonotype occurred a few times. The gene calls are TRBV12-3 or TRBV12-4 and TRBJ2-2, with 8 bases aligning to TRBD1. Trimming at V came to 8 bases and at J to 4 bases, leaving 9 bases not matched to a gene. The CDR3 contains 15 residues. The DNA of the CDR3 is TGTGCCAGCGTCACAGGGGGGACTTTCACCGGGGAGCTGTTTTTT. Protein product: CASVTGGTFTGELFF.

The chain uses TRBV4-3 and TRBJ2-3; D unclear. Germline lookup yields CDR1 LGHNA and CDR2 YSLEER. The ends were cut back, 8 bases at V and 4 bases at J, with 13 bases in the middle. This CDR3 is 13 amino acids long. CDR3 bases: TGCGCCAGCGCAACCCAAGGTGCAGATACGCAGTATTTT. Encoded protein: CASATQGADTQYF.

This clonotype was counted a few times. The DNA for the CDR3 is TGCAGCGTCCCCGGGACAGGGACCGCATGGGAGACCCAGTACTTC. Translation: CSVPGTGTAWETQYF. The rearrangement links TRBV29-1 to TRBJ2-5, with 9 bases fitting TRBD1. The CDR3 extends over 15 amino acids. The trim removed 6 bases at V and 5 bases at J, leaving 13 bases unmatched. Germline values: CDR1 SQVTM, CDR2 ANQGSEA.

The V and J genes are TRBV7-2 and TRBJ2-2; tentatively, D is TRBD1 (6 bases). CDR3 size: 14 residues. V was shortened by 2 bases and J by 6 bases, with 10 bases between the two germline ends. The germline gives CDR1 SGHTA, CDR2 FQGNSA. The chain's CDR3 is CASSLSAGAGELFF. The CDR3 coding sequence is TGTGCCAGCAGCTTATCAGCAGGGGCCGGGGAGCTGTTTTTT.

The J gene is TRBJ2-6, the V gene TRBV27; D perhaps matches TRBD2 (6 bases). Trimming removed 3 bases from V and 0 bases from J, with 15 bases in between. CDR1 is MNHEY and CDR2 is SMNVEV in the germline V gene (reference sequence). CDR3 length: 18 residues. The DNA for the CDR3 is TGTGCCAGCAGTTTTCGGTGGGGGGTCGACTCTGGGGCCAACGTCCTGACTTTC. Protein product: CASSFRWGVDSGANVLTF.

This clonotype was counted only a few times. The chain joins TRBV10-3 to TRBJ2-1, with 11 bases aligning to TRBD2. Germline assignment: CDR1 ENHRY and CDR2 SYGVKD. This CDR3 spans 15 amino acids. Trimming cost V 8 bases and J 9 bases; bases outside gene matches: 12. The CDR3 region has the DNA TGTGCCATCCGAGGGCTAGCGGGGGGCCCTGGTGAGCAGTTCTTC. Protein product: CAIRGLAGGPGEQFF.

The V and J genes are TRBV27 and TRBJ1-6, with D perhaps TRBD1 (5 bases). Germline assignment: CDR1 MNHEY and CDR2 SMNVEV (reference sequence). V lost 6 bases and J 6 bases, leaving 18 bases between the germline ends. The CDR3 covers 16 residues. CDR3 region: CASRTDWGRINSPLHF. CDR3 DNA: TGTGCCAGCAGGACGGATTGGGGACGGATTAATTCACCCCTCCACTTT.

This clonotype came up a few times. The chain joins TRBV2 to TRBJ1-5, with D tentatively TRBD1 (5 bases). CDR1 and CDR2 from the germline V gene are SNHLY and FYNNEI. Trimming removed 8 bases at V and 6 bases at J, with 17 bases between. The CDR3 is 14 amino acids. CDR3 nucleotides: TGTGCCAGCCTAGGGCAGGGAGGTGCTCAGCCCCAGCATTTT. It specifies CASLGQGGAQPQHF.

The rearrangement uses TRBV5-1 and TRBJ2-1; 8 nucleotides match TRBD2. This CDR3 has 15 amino acids. With V trimmed by 4 bases and J by 7 bases, 10 bases remained unmatched. Germline values: CDR1 SGHRS, CDR2 YFSETQ. The CDR3 loop reads CASSPRGAGDNEQFF. For the CDR3, the DNA is TGCGCCAGCAGCCCCCGGGGAGCGGGAGATAATGAGCAGTTCTTC.

This clonotype turned up a few times. The chain recombines TRBV5-4 with TRBJ2-1; weak D call: TRBD2 (5 bases). The V gene lost 3 bases and the J gene lost 9 bases, with 7 bases spanning the gap. CDR1 and CDR2 (germline): SGHNT, YYREEE (reference sequence). This CDR3 contains 11 residues. CDR3 DNA: TGTGCCAGCAGCTCAGAGGGTGAGCAGTTCTTC. Amino acid sequence: CASSSEGEQFF.